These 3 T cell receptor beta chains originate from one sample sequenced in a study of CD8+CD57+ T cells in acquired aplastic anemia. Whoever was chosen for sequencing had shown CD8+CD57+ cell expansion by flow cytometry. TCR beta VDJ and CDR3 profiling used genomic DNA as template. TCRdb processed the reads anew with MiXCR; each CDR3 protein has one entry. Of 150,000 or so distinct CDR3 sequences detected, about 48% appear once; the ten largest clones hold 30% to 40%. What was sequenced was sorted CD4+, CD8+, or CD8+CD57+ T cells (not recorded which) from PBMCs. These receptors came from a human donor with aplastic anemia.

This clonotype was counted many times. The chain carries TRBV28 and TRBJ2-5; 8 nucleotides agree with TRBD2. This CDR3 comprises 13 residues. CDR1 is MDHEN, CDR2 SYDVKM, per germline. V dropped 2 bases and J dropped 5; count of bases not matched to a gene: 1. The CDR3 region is CASSLPGGETQYF. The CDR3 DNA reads TGTGCCAGCAGTTTACCGGGGGGGGAGACCCAGTACTTC.

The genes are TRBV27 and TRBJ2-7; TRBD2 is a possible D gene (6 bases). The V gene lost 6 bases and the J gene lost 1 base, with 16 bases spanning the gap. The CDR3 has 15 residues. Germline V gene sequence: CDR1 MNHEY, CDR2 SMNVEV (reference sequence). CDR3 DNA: TGTGCCAGCAGCACGGGGGTTCTAGGATCCTACGAGCAGTACTTC. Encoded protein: CASSTGVLGSYEQYF.

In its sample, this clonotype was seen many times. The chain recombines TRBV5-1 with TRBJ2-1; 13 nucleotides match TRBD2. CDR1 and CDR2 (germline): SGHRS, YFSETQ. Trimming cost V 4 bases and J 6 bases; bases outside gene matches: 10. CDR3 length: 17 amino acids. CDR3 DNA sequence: TGCGCCAGCAGCGTGACTAGCGGGAGGTATATTGGCAATGAGCAGTTCTTC. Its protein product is CASSVTSGRYIGNEQFF. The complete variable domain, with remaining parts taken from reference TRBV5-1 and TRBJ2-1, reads KAGVTQTPRYLIKTRGQQVTLSCSPISGHRSVSWYQQTPGQGLQFLFEYFSETQRNKGNFPGRFSGRQFSNSRSEMNVSTLELGDSALYLCASSVTSGRYIGNEQFFGPGTRLTVL.